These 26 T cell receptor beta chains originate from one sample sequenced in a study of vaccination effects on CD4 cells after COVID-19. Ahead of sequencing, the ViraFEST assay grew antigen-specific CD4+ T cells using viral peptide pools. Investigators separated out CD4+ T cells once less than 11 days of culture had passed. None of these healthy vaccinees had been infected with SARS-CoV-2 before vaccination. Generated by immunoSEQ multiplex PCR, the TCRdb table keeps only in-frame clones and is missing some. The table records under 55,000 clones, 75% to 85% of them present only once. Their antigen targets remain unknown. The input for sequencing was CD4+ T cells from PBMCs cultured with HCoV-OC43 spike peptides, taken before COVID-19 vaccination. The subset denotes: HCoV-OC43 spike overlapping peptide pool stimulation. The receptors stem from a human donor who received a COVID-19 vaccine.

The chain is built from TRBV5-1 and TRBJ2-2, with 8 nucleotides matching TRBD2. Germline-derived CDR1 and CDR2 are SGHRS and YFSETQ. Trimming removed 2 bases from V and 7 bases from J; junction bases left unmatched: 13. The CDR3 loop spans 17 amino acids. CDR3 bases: TGCGCCAGCAGCTTCTCATCTAGCGGGCTTAGCCGCGGGGAGCTGTTTTTT. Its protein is CASSFSSSGLSRGELFF.

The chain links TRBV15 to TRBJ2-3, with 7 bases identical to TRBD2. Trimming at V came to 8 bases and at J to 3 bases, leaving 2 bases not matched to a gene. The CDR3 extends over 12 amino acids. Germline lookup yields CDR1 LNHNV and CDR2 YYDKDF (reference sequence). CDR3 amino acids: CATRRGTDTQYF. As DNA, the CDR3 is TGTGCCACCCGGCGGGGGACAGATACGCAGTATTTT.

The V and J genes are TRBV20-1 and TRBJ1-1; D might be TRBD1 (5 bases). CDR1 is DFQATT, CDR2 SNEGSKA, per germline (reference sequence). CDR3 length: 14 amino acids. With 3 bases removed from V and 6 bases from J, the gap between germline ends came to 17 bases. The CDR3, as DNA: TGCAGTGCTAGTAGGACGAGGGGCGCCTCTGAAGCTTTCTTT. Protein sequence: CSASRTRGASEAFF.

This chain's CDR3 is CAISLAGPTDTQYF. The CDR3 nucleotides are TGTGCCATCTCCCTAGCGGGGCCCACAGATACGCAGTATTTT. The chain is built from TRBV10-3 and TRBJ2-3, with 9 bases lining up with TRBD2. Trimming removed 8 bases from V and 2 bases from J; junction bases left unmatched: 5. The CDR3 spans 14 residues. The germline CDR1 and CDR2 sequences are ENHRY and SYGVKD.

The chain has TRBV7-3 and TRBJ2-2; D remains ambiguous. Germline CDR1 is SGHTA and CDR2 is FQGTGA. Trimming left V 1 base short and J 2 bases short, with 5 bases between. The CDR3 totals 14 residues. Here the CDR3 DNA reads TGTGCCAGCAGCTTAATGGTCAACACCGGGGAGCTGTTTTTT. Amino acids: CASSLMVNTGELFF.

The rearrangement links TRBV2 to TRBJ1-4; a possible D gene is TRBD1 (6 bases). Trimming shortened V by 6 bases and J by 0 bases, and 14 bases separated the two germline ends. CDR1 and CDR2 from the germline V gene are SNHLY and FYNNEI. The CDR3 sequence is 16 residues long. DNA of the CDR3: TGTGCCAGCAGCCTCGACAGGTTAGCAACTAATGAAAAACTGTTTTTT. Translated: CASSLDRLATNEKLFF.

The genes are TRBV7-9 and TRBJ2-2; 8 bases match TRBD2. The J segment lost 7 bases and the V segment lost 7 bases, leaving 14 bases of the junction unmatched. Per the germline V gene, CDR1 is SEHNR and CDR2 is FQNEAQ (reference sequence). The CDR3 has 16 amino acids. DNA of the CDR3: TGTGCCAGCAATCTCCTCCGGGGGGGTGCGATCGGGGAGCTGTTTTTT. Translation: CASNLLRGGAIGELFF.

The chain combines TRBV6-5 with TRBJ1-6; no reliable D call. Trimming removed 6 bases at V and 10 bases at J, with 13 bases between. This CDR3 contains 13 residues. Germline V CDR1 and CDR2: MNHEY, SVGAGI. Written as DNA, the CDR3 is TGTGCCAGCAGACCCGACAAGCGGTCACCCCTCCACTTT. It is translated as CASRPDKRSPLHF.

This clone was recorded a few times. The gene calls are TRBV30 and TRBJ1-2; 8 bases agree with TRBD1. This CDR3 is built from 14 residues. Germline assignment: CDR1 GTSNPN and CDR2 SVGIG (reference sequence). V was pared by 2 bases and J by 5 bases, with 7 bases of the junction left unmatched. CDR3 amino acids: CAWSSGQGMYGYTF. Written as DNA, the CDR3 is TGTGCCTGGAGTTCCGGACAGGGAATGTATGGCTACACCTTC.

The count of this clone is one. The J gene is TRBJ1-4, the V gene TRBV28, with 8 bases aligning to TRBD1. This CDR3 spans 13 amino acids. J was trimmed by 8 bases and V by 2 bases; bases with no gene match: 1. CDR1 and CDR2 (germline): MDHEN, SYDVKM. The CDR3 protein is CASSLQGAEKLFF. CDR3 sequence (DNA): TGTGCCAGCAGTTTACAGGGGGCAGAAAAACTGTTTTTT.

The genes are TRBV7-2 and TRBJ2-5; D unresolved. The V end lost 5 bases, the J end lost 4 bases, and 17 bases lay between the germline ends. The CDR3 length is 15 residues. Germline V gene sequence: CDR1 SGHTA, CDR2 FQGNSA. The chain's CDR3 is CASSPTKSLSETQYF. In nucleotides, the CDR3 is TGTGCCAGCAGCCCGACCAAGTCCCTATCAGAGACCCAGTACTTC. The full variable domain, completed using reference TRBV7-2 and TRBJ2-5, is GAGVSQSPSNKVTEKGKDVELRCDPISGHTALYWYRQSLGQGLEFLIYFQGNSAPDKSGLPSDRFSAERTGGSVSTLTIQRTQQEDSAVYLCASSPTKSLSETQYFGPGTRLLVL.

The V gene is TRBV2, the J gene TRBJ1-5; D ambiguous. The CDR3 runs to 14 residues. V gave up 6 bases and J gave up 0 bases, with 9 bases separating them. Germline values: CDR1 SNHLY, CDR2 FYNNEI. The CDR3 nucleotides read TGTGCCAGCAGCAAGGGTTATAGCAATCAGCCCCAGCATTTT. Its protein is CASSKGYSNQPQHF. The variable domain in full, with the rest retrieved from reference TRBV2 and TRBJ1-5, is EPEVTQTPSHQVTQMGQEVILRCVPISNHLYFYWYRQILGQKVEFLVSFYNNEISEKSEIFDDQFSVERPDGSNFTLKIRSTKLEDSAMYFCASSKGYSNQPQHFGDGTRLSIL.

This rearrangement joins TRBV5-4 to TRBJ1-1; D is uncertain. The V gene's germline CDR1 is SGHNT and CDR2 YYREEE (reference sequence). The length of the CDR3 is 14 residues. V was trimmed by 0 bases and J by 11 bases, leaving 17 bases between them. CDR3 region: CASSLDTSSSGAFF. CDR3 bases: TGTGCCAGCAGCTTGGACACTTCTTCGTCCGGGGCTTTCTTT.

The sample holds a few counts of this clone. The CDR3 nucleotides read TGTGCCAGCAGGACGGAGCTAGGACAGGGTAACAATGAGCAGTTCTTC. Amino acids: CASRTELGQGNNEQFF. This sequence joins TRBV3-1 (or the pseudogene TRBV3-2) and TRBJ2-1; 8 bases fit TRBD1. Germline V gene data show CDR1 as LGHDT and CDR2 as YNNKEL (reference sequence). V lost 6 bases to trimming and J lost 5 bases; unmatched junction nucleotides: 12. This CDR3 spans 16 amino acids.

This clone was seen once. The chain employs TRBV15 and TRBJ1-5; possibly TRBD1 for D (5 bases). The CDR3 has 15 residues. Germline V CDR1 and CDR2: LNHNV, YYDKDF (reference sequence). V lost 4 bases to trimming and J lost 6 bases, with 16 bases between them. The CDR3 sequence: CATSKVGVVGQPQHF. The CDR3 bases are TGTGCCACCAGCAAGGTGGGGGTTGTCGGTCAGCCCCAGCATTTT.

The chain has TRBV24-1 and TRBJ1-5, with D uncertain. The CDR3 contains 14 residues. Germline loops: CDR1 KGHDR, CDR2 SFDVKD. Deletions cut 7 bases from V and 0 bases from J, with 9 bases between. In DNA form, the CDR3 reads TGTGCCACCAGCGTGACAACTAGCAATCAGCCCCAGCATTTT. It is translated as CATSVTTSNQPQHF.

CDR3 protein: CASRYGVNTEAFF. The DNA of the CDR3 is TGCGCCAGCAGATACGGCGTTAACACTGAAGCTTTCTTT. V usage is TRBV5-1 and J usage is TRBJ1-1, with no clear D. The V gene's germline CDR1 is SGHRS and CDR2 YFSETQ. This CDR3 has 13 amino acids. Trimming removed 5 bases from V and 2 bases from J, with 10 bases in between.

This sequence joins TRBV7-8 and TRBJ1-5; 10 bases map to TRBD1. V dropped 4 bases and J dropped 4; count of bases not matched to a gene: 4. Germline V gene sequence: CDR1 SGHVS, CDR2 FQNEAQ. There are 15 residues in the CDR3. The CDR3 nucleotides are TGTGCCAGCAGCTCCCGGACAGGGGGGAATCAGCCCCAGCATTTT. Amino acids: CASSSRTGGNQPQHF.

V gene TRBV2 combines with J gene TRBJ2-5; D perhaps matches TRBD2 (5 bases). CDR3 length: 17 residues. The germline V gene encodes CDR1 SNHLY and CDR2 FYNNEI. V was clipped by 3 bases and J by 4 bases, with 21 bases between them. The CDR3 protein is CASSDPGFPPSGETQYF. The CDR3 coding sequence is TGTGCCAGCAGTGATCCAGGCTTTCCCCCCAGCGGAGAGACCCAGTACTTC.

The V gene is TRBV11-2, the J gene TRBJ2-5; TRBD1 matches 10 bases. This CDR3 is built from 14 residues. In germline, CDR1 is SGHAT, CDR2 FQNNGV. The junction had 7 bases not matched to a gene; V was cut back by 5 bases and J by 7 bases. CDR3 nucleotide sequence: TGTGCCAGCAGCCGGACAGGGGGAGGGGGGACCCAGTACTTC. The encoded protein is CASSRTGGGGTQYF.

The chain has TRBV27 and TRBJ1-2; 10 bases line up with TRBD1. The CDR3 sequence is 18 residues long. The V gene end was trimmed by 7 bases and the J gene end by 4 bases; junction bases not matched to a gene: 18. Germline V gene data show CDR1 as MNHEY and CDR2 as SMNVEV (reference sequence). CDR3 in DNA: TGTGCCAGCACGCGCCGCTCGGGGGGGACAGGGGAGGCCTATGGCTACACCTTC. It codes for CASTRRSGGTGEAYGYTF.

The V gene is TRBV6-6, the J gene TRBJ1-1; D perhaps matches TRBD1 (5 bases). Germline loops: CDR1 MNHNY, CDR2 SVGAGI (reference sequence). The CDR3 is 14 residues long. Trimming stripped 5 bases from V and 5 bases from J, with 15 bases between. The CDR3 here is CASSLLGGGTEAFF. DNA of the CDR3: TGTGCCAGCAGTCTTCTGGGGGGTGGAACTGAAGCTTTCTTT.

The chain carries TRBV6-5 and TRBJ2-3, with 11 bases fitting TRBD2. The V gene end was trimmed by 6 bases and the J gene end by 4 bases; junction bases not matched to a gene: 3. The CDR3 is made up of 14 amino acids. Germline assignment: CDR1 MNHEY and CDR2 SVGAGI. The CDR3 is CASRNSGGADTQYF. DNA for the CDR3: TGTGCCAGCAGAAATAGCGGGGGGGCAGATACGCAGTATTTT.

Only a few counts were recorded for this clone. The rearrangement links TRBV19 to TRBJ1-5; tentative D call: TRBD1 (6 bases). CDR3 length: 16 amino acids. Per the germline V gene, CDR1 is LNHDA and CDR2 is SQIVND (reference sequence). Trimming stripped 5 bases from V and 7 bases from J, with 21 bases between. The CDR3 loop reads CASSSGGARGEQPQHF. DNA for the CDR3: TGTGCCAGTAGTTCGGGGGGGGCCAGGGGAGAACAGCCCCAGCATTTT.

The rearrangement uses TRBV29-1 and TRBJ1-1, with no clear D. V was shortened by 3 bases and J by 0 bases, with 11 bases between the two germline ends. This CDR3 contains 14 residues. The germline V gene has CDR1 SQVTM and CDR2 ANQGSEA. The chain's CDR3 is CSVEGSLMNTEAFF. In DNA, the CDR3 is TGCAGCGTTGAGGGCAGTCTCATGAACACTGAAGCTTTCTTT.

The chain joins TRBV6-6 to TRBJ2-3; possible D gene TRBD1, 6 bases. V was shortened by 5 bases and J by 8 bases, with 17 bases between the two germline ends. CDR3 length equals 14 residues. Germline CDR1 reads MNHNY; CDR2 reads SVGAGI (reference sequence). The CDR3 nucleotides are TGTGCCAGCAGTCCCAACAGGGAAGGGGGTACGCAGTATTTT. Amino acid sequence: CASSPNREGGTQYF.